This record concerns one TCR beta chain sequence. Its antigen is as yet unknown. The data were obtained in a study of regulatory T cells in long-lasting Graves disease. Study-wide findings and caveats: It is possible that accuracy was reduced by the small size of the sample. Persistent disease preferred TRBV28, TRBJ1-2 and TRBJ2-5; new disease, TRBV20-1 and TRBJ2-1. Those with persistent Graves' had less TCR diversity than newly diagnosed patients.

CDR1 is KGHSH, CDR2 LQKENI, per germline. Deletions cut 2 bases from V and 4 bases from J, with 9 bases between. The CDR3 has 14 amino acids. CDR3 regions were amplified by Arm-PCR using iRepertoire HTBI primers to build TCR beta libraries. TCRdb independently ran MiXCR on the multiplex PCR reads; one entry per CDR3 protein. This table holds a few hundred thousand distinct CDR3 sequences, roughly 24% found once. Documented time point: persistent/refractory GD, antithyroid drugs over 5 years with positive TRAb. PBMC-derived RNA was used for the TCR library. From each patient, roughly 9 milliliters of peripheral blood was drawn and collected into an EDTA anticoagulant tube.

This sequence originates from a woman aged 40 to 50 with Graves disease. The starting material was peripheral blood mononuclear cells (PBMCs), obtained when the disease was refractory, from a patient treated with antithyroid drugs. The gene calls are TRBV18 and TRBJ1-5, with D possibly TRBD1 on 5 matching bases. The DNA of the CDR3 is TGTGCCAGCTCACCAACCGACAGTAATCAGCCCCAGCATTTT. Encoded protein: CASSPTDSNQPQHF.